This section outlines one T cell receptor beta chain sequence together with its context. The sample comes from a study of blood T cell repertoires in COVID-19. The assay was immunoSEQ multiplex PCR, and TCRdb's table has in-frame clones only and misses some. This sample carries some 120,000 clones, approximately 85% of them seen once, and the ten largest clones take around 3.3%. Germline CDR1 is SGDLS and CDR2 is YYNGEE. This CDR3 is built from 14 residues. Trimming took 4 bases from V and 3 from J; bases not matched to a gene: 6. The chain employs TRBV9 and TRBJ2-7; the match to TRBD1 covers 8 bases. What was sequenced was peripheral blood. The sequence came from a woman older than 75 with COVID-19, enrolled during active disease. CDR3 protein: CASSPGQGNYEQYF. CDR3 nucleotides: TGTGCCAGCAGCCCCGGACAGGGAAACTACGAGCAGTACTTC. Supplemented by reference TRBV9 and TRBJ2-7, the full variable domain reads DSGVTQTPKHLITATGQRVTLRCSPRSGDLSVYWYQQSLDQGLQFLIQYYNGEERAKGNILERFSAQQFPDLHSELNLSSLELGDSALYFCASSPGQGNYEQYFGPGTRLTVT.